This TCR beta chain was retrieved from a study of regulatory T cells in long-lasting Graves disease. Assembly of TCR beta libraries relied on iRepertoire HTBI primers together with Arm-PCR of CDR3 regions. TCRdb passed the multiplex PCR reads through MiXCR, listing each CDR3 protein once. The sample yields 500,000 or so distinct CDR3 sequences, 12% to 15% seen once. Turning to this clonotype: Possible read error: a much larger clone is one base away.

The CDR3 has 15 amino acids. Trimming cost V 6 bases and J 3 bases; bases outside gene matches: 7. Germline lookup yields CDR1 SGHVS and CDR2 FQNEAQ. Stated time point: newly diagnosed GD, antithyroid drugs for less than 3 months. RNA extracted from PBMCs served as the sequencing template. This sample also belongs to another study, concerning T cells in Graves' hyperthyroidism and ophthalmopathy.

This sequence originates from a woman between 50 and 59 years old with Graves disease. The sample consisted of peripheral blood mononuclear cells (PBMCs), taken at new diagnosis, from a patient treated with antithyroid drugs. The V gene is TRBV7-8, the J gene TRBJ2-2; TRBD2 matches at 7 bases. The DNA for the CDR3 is TGTGCCAGCAGACCGAGGAGCGGGGACACCGGGGAGCTGTTTTTT. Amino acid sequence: CASRPRSGDTGELFF.